This T cell receptor (beta chain) was found in a study of beta chain features in type 1 diabetes. The overall study: Healthy donors and patients had similar age, gender and cell yields. Findings and caveats of the study: In all four CD4+ subsets, TCRB CDR3 length was significantly, moderately reduced in type 1 diabetes. Shorter templates might be favored by PCR, equally in patients and controls. At VDJ recombination sites, type 1 diabetes patients had fewer insertions and more deleted nucleotides.

What was sequenced were expressed TCRB transcripts, since all of the isolated RNA had been reverse transcribed. The repertoire was sequenced with immunoSEQ multiplex PCR; TCRdb's copy has only in-frame clones and lacks some. Here the sample spans 600,000 or so clones, more than 12% being singletons. Purity exceeded 95% in all sorted populations. Germline V gene lookup returns CDR1 MNHNS and CDR2 SASEGT. The CDR3 runs to 15 residues. V lost 4 bases and J lost 2, with 14 bases in between. Notes on this clone: Its antigen is undetermined.

Specimen: naive CD4+ T cells from blood. The chain couples TRBV6-1 to TRBJ2-5, with D uncertain. The receptor was isolated from a man between 18 and 35 years old with type 1 diabetes. As DNA, the CDR3 is TGTGCCAGCAGTGGGTATAGGACCCTTCAAGAGACCCAGTACTTC. It is translated as CASSGYRTLQETQYF.